Below, one TCR beta chain is given with its context. It has no known antigen specificity. No base qualities exist here, and no much larger clone lies one base off it. The 35 to 40 donors, aged about 6 to 100 years, were systemically healthy Caucasian individuals from Russia. About 10 milliliters of peripheral blood were collected from each donor into EDTA-treated Vacutainer tubes. PBMCs were isolated by Ficoll-Paque density-gradient centrifugation, with at least 7 million obtained per sample. Total RNA was extracted from PBMCs with Trizol reagent, with at least 5.5 micrograms obtained per sample. Naive CD45RAhigh/CD27high T cell percentages were measured by flow cytometry on a PBMC aliquot from every donor. This record comes from a study of blood T cells in healthy people across ages (dated by TCRdb to the mid-2010s). General notes on the study: Template switching captured roughly one uniquely barcoded TCR beta cDNA molecule per two T cells in model experiments. The study measured age-related changes in TCR beta repertoire diversity using deep sequencing normalized with unique cDNA molecular identifiers. Donors of different ages were randomly distributed across sequencing lanes to avoid experimental bias. Two additional independent replicas of 1 million unique cDNA reads from the same blood draw were analyzed for two donors (one aged 18 to 30 and one aged 80 or older). The donors were divided into four age groups: young (average roughly 15 years), middle-aged (under 40), aged (roughly 66) and long-lived (about 79). What the work shows at the level of the full study, not this receptor alone: Since profiling was done on bulk unsorted PBMCs, naive and antigen-experienced compartments could not be conclusively compared. Compared with the aged group, the long-lived group had more naive CD4+ T cells, fewer expanded clones and increased TCR diversity, a pattern suggesting age selection. Estimates of total diversity from one million sequenced T cells were regarded as lower bounds and underestimates. As age increased, observed TCR beta diversity per million T cells dropped in a roughly linear way, and a significant reduction was already evident by age about 40. Donor CMV infection status was unknown, potentially confounding age-related changes in expanded clonotypes. A strong correlation was found between observed TCR beta diversity and the percentage of naive T cells measured by flow cytometry.

CDR3 length: 14 amino acids, cysteine to phenylalanine. This entry keeps only the CDR3 DNA: 42 bases, framed from base 1. The junction carries 14 bases between V and J, which are trimmed by 3 bases and 3 bases respectively. Looking up the germline V gene (reference sequence) yields CDR1 DFQATT and CDR2 SNEGSKA. The library was made by 5' RACE. The instrument was an Illumina HiSeq 2500. A second PCR of about 7 to 12 cycles was performed with a sample-barcoded 5' primer and a J-beta primer mix. A unique molecular identifier was introduced onto each TCR beta cDNA molecule by a template-switch 5' adaptor carrying 12 random nucleotides. Each sample yielded at least 3 million CDR3-containing paired-end reads. First-strand cDNA synthesis was performed from all RNA using the Mint cDNA synthesis kit, with priming by a TRBC-specific oligonucleotide. All cDNA was treated with uracil-DNA glycosylase and then went through a first 18-cycle PCR with the universal primers M1SS and BC2_uni_R. Per the source publication's procedure: Normalization of each sample was performed by random selection of 1 million high-quality reads, each carrying a distinct molecular identifier. Reads with shared molecular identifiers were discarded instead of being binned into consensus sequences. MiTCR, with a Q25 quality threshold and the strictest error-elimination algorithm, was used for CDR3 identification, clonotype clustering and error correction. A nonparametric unseen species model using Euler transformation provided a lower-bound estimate of total TCR beta diversity. TCRdb reprocessing: public reads trimmed at Q25 with fastp, clones called with MiXCR, in-frame beta chains kept. Identical CDR3 proteins give one entry, which carries the most common genes and DNA. The V and J calls and clone size come from TCRdb's table, not from the authors' own analysis. The sample records just over 1 million distinct CDR3 sequences, around 45% of which are singletons. In total, the top ten clones hold 15% to 20% of the sample.

The V and J genes are TRBV20-1 and TRBJ1-2; the D gene is perhaps TRBD1, on 5 matching bases. Sequencing used blood. The TCR sequence derives from a woman in her sixties in good health. Read as DNA, the sequence is TGCAGTGCTAGTGCAGGGCGGACCTACTATGGCTACACCTTC. Translated, this is CSASAGRTYYGYTF.